The next 13 T cell receptor beta chains were all read from a single sample in a study of T cells in Graves' hyperthyroidism and ophthalmopathy. The source material, RNA transcripts, was used to amplify TCR beta CDR3 regions. TCR CDR3 regions were first amplified by RT-PCR with HTBI primers. TCRdb re-derived calls from the multiplex PCR reads in MiXCR, one entry per CDR3 protein. The table has about 610,000 distinct CDR3 sequences, 35% to 55% seen once. The sample was peripheral blood or thyroid tissue (not recorded which). Every receptor here comes from a woman under 30 with Graves' hyperthyroidism.

The rearrangement links TRBV4-2 to TRBJ2-1; 8 bases line up with TRBD2. Germline V gene sequence: CDR1 LGHNA, CDR2 YNFKEQ. The CDR3 consists of 17 residues. After removal of 3 bases from V and 5 bases from J, the junction contained 12 bases not matched to a gene. The CDR3 DNA reads as TGTGCCAGCAGCCAGGAGCGGCTCCGGGGGGGGCACAATGAGCAGTTCTTC. Translating it yields CASSQERLRGGHNEQFF.

As for this clonotype: Being one base from a much bigger clone, this may be a read error. The V and J genes are TRBV12-3 or TRBV12-4 and TRBJ1-3; D is possibly TRBD1 (5 bases). V lost 1 base, J lost 8 bases, and 15 bases lay in between. The length of the CDR3 is 15 residues. CDR3 sequence reads: CASSLGAGRSDTIYF. The CDR3 DNA reads as TGTGCCAGCAGTTTAGGGGCAGGGCGTTCCGACACCATATATTTT.

This clonotype came up many times. The J gene is TRBJ2-7, the V gene TRBV7-2; D unclear. Between the trimmed V and J ends, which lost 1 base and 0 bases, there was a span of 10 bases. Germline V gene lookup returns CDR1 SGHTA and CDR2 FQGNSA. The CDR3 length is 15 residues. The CDR3 nucleotides read TGTGCCAGCAGCTTAGACGTGGGAAGCTCCTACGAGCAGTACTTC. It encodes CASSLDVGSSYEQYF.

This clonotype occurred a few times. The rearrangement links TRBV29-1 to TRBJ2-3; 7 bases match TRBD1. V shed 4 bases and J 2 bases; nucleotides not matched to a gene: 9. The length of the CDR3 is 15 residues. The germline gives CDR1 SQVTM, CDR2 ANQGSEA. The CDR3 DNA reads TGCAGCGTTGCCCAGGGACAGATTGACACAGATACGCAGTATTTT. Protein product: CSVAQGQIDTDTQYF.

This chain uses TRBV5-6 with TRBJ2-7, with 12 bases matching TRBD2. CDR1 is SGHDT and CDR2 is YYEEEE in the germline V gene. The CDR3 covers 15 residues. V lost 5 bases to trimming and J lost 9 bases; unmatched junction nucleotides: 12. CDR3 region: CASSDSSGRADTQYF. CDR3 bases: TGTGCCAGCAGTGACTCTAGCGGGAGGGCCGATACGCAGTACTTC.

The genes are TRBV7-8 and TRBJ2-2; TRBD2 might be the D (6 bases). The J call could be wrong; TRBJ2-3 is a better fit for the DNA end. CDR3 length: 14 amino acids. Germline V gene sequence: CDR1 SGHVS, CDR2 FQNEAQ. In DNA form, the CDR3 reads TGTGCCAGCAGCCAAGGGGCGCGGGGAGATACGCAGTATTTT. Encoded protein: CASSQGARGDTQYF.

This clonotype was observed at least ten times. DNA of the CDR3: TGCGCCAGCAGCTTCGGGGGAGAGAATGAAAAACTGTTTTTT. It translates to CASSFGGENEKLFF. The V gene is TRBV5-1, the J gene TRBJ1-4; a weak D match, TRBD1 (5 bases). The V and J ends lost 2 bases and 5 bases respectively, with 10 bases between them. The CDR3 is made up of 14 amino acids. Germline V gene data show CDR1 as SGHRS and CDR2 as YFSETQ.

About this clonotype itself: The germline gene is not matched at one end of the junction; a read error may be the cause. The rearrangement joins TRBV10-3 to TRBJ1-6; D uncertain. Germline CDR1 and CDR2: ENHRY and SYGVKD. CDR3 length: 15 residues. The CDR3: CAVSGNGIDNSPLHF. The CDR3 region has the DNA TGTGCCGTCAGTGGCAACGGGATCGACAATTCACCCCTCCACTTT.

This clonotype was observed a few times. V gene TRBV28 combines with J gene TRBJ2-3; D unresolved. The CDR3 sequence is 13 residues long. CDR1 and CDR2 (germline): MDHEN, SYDVKM. V lost 3 bases and J lost 2, with 6 bases in between. The CDR3 nucleotides are TGTGCCAGCAGTTTCCAGCTCACAGATACGCAGTATTTT. Its translation: CASSFQLTDTQYF.

The chain uses TRBV20-1 and TRBJ1-5, with TRBD1 identical over 9 bases. This CDR3 is built from 16 residues. Per germline, CDR1 DFQATT and CDR2 SNEGSKA (reference sequence). V lost 6 bases, J lost 0 bases, and 9 bases stayed unmatched. The CDR3 sequence: CSASGQGINSNQPQHF. The CDR3 nucleotides are TGCAGTGCCAGTGGACAGGGGATTAATAGCAATCAGCCCCAGCATTTT.

This clonotype showed up just once. The chain recombines TRBV29-1 with TRBJ1-2; 9 bases match TRBD1. This CDR3 is built from 15 residues. Trimming removed 7 bases from V and 8 bases from J; junction bases left unmatched: 17. From germline, CDR1 is SQVTM and CDR2 ANQGSEA. The CDR3 sequence: CSARQGGSSFSGYTF. The CDR3 DNA reads TGCAGCGCTAGACAGGGGGGGTCTTCGTTTAGCGGCTACACCTTC.

J is TRBJ1-1 and V is TRBV29-1; no clear D gene. Germline-derived CDR1 and CDR2 are SQVTM and ANQGSEA. This CDR3 contains 11 residues. Trimming took off 6 bases at V and 10 bases at J, with 15 bases between the two ends. The CDR3 here is CSVRTAALAFF. CDR3 nucleotides: TGCAGCGTACGAACGGCTGCGTTAGCTTTCTTT.

This clonotype was observed at least ten times. The V call is TRBV4-1, the J call TRBJ2-7; TRBD1 aligns across 7 bases. This CDR3 contains 15 residues. The V gene's germline CDR1 is MGHRA and CDR2 YSYEKL. V was pared by 1 base and J by 2 bases, with 5 bases of the junction left unmatched. CDR3 loop: CASSQAGTDAYEQYF. The CDR3 nucleotides are TGCGCCAGCAGCCAAGCCGGGACAGACGCCTACGAGCAGTACTTC.